This T cell receptor (beta chain) emerged from a study of T-cell reconstitution after alpha-beta-depleted transplantation in children. A library of TCRbeta sequences, prepared with unique molecular identifiers, was generated. Using its own MiXCR run on the PCR reads, TCRdb lists one record per CDR3 protein. The table records fewer than 1 million distinct CDR3 sequences, about 15% of them present only once. The CDR3 is 16 amino acids. In germline, CDR1 is SGHRS, CDR2 YFSETQ. Trimming took 0 bases from V and 4 from J; bases not matched to a gene: 5. Sequenced here: PBMCs, mostly from graft donor cells, sampled 360 days after TCRalphabeta/CD19-depleted stem cell transplant. This sequence joins TRBV5-1 and TRBJ2-1; 9 bases agree with TRBD2. The receptor comes from a male patient younger than 18 who had a stem cell transplant for acute lymphoblastic leukemia, so the T cells may come from the graft donor. The CDR3 DNA reads TGCGCCAGCAGCTTGGAGTGGCTAGCGGGGTACAATGAGCAGTTCTTC. It codes for CASSLEWLAGYNEQFF. The full variable domain, completed using reference TRBV5-1 and TRBJ2-1, is KAGVTQTPRYLIKTRGQQVTLSCSPISGHRSVSWYQQTPGQGLQFLFEYFSETQRNKGNFPGRFSGRQFSNSRSEMNVSTLELGDSALYLCASSLEWLAGYNEQFFGPGTRLTVL.